This TCR beta chain was obtained from a study of Graves' ophthalmopathy and Graves' hyperthyroidism. Turning to this clonotype: The antigen is not known.

Findings and caveats of the study: Forecasting of ophthalmopathy progression by the model achieved nearly 71% sensitivity and approximately 72% specificity. Most thyroid-expanded clonotypes exceeding 0.001 frequency were also found in blood.

Per germline, CDR1 SEHNR and CDR2 FQNEAQ (reference sequence). J lost 3 bases, V lost 5 bases, and 8 bases had no gene match. The CDR3 totals 15 residues. Amplifying from RNA transcripts, the study obtained TCR beta CDR3 regions. Amplification began with first-round RT-PCR using HTBI primers, then second-round multiplex PCR was performed. MiXCR, run by TCRdb on the multiplex PCR reads, gives a single entry per CDR3 protein. The table records about 740,000 distinct CDR3 sequences, roughly 40% of them present only once. This clonotype was obtained from an adult man with Graves' ophthalmopathy. Source material: peripheral blood. The rearrangement joins TRBV7-9 to TRBJ2-7; 9 nucleotides agree with TRBD1. This CDR3 reads CASSQPMGQGYEQYF. Here the CDR3 DNA reads TGTGCCAGCAGCCAACCGATGGGACAGGGCTACGAGCAGTACTTC.